What follows describes a single T cell receptor (beta chain). Only in-frame clones appear in the TCRdb table, and some are missing; sequencing was by immunoSEQ multiplex PCR. This sample has some 80,000 clones, with more than 75% found just once. These data come from a study of blood T cell repertoires in COVID-19. The V end was cut by 6 bases, the J end by 6 bases, with 12 bases between. CDR1 is MDHEN and CDR2 is SYDVKM in the germline V gene. CDR3 length: 13 residues. The sample taken for sequencing was peripheral blood. J is TRBJ1-5 and V is TRBV28; D gene ambiguous. This receptor was taken from a middle-aged man with active or convalescent COVID-19. For the CDR3, the DNA is TGTGCCAGCAGCCTTTATGGGAGTCAGCCCCAGCATTTT. Translating it yields CASSLYGSQPQHF.